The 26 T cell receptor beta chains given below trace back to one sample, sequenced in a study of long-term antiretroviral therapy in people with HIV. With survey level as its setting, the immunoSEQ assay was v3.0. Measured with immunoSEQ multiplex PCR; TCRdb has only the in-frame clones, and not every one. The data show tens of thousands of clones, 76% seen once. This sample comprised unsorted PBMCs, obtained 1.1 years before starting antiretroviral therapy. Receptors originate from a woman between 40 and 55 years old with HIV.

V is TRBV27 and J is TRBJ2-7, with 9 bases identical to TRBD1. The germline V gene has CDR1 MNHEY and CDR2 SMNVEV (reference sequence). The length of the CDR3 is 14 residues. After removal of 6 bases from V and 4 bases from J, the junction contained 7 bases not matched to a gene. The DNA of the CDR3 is TGTGCCAGCAGAAAGGACAGGGGTTGGTACGAGCAGTACTTC. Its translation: CASRKDRGWYEQYF.

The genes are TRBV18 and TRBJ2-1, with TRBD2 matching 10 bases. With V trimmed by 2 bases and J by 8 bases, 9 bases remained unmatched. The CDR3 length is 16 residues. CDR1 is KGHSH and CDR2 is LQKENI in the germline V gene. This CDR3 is CASSPKGLAGDHEQFF. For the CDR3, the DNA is TGTGCCAGCTCACCAAAAGGGCTAGCGGGAGACCATGAGCAGTTCTTC.

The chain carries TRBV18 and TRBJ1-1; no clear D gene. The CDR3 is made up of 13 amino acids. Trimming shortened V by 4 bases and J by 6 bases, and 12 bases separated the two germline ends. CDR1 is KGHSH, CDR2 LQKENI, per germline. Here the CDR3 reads CASSQNVESEAFF. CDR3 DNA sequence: TGTGCCAGCTCACAAAATGTAGAGTCTGAAGCTTTCTTT.

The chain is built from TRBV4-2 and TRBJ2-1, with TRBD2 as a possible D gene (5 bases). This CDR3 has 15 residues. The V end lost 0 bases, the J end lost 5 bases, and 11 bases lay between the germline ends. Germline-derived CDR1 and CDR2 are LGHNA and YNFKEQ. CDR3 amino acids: CASSQDHPSNNEQFF. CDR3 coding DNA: TGTGCCAGCAGCCAAGATCACCCTAGCAACAATGAGCAGTTCTTC.

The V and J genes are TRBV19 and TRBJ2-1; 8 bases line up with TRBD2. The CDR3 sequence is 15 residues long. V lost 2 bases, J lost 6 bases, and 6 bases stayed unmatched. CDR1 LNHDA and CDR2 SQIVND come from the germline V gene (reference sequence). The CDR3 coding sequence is TGTGCCAGTAGTATAAACTTCCTAGCGGGCAATGAGCAGTTCTTC. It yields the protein CASSINFLAGNEQFF.

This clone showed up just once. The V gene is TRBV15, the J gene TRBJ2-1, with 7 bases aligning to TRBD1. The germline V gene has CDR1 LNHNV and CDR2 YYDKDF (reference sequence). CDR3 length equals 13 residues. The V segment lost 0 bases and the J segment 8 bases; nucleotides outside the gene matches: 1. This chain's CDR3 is CATSRDQGDEQFF. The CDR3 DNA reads TGTGCCACCAGCAGAGATCAGGGGGATGAGCAGTTCTTC.

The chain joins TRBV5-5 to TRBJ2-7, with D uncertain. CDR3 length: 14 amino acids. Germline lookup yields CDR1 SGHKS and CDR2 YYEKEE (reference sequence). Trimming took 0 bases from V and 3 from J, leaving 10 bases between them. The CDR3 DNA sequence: TGTGCCAGCAGCTTGGAGGGCTTCAACTACGAGCAGTACTTC. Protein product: CASSLEGFNYEQYF. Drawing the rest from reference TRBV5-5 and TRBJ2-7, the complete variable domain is DAGVTQSPTHLIKTRGQQVTLRCSPISGHKSVSWYQQVLGQGPQFIFQYYEKEERGRGNFPDRFSARQFPNYSSELNVNALLLGDSALYLCASSLEGFNYEQYFGPGTRLTVT.

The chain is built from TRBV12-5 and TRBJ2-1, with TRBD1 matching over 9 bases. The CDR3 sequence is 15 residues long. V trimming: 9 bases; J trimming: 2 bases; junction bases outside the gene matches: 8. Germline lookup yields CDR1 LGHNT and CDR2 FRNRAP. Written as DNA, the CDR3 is TGTGCTAGCGCTACCGGGACAGGGACCTACAATGAGCAGTTCTTC. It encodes CASATGTGTYNEQFF.

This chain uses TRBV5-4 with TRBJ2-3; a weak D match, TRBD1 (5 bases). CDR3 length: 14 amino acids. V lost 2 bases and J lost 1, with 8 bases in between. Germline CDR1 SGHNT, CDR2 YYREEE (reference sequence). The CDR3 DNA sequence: TGTGCCAGCAGCTTATCGACAGGCACAGATACGCAGTATTTT. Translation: CASSLSTGTDTQYF.

CDR3 DNA sequence: TGCGCCAGCAGCTTCGGGACAGGTCGCACAGATACGCAGTATTTT. Translated: CASSFGTGRTDTQYF. The chain uses TRBV5-1 and TRBJ2-3, with 8 nucleotides matching TRBD1. Trimming removed 2 bases from V and 1 base from J; junction bases left unmatched: 3. Germline V gives CDR1 SGHRS, CDR2 YFSETQ. The CDR3 totals 15 residues.

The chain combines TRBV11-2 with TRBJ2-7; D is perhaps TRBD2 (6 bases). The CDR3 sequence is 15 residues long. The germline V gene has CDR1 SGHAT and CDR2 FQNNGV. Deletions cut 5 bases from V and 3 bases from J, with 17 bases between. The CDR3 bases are TGTGCCAGCAGCCGGCCGGGACTCCCCAACTACGAGCAGTACTTC. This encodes CASSRPGLPNYEQYF.

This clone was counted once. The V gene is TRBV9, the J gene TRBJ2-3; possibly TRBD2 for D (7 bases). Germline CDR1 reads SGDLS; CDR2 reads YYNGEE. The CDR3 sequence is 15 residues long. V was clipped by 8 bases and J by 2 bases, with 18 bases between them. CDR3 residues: CASRGGAFYTDTQYF. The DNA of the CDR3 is TGTGCCAGTAGGGGGGGGGCTTTTTACACAGATACGCAGTATTTT.

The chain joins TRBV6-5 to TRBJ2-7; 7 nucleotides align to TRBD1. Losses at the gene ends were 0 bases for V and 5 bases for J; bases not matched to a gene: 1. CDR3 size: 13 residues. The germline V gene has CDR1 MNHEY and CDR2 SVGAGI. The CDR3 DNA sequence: TGTGCCAGCAGTTACTCCGGGACAGACGAGCAGTACTTC. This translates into CASSYSGTDEQYF.

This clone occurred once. In DNA, the CDR3 is TGTGCCTGGAGGTCGTCTAATGAAAAACTGTTTTTT. Its translation: CAWRSSNEKLFF. The V gene is TRBV30, the J gene TRBJ1-4; D call uncertain. CDR1 is GTSNPN, CDR2 SVGIG, per germline (reference sequence). Between the trimmed V and J ends, which lost 3 bases and 3 bases, there was a span of 5 bases. The CDR3 is 12 amino acids.

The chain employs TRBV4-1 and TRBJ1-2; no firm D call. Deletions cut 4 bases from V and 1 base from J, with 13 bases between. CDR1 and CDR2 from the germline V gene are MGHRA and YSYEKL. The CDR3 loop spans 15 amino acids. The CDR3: CASSLTYEGNYGYTF. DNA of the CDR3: TGCGCCAGCAGCCTTACTTACGAGGGTAACTATGGCTACACCTTC.

In DNA form, the CDR3 reads TGCGCCAGCAGCTTGTCCGGGGGCGGGAACACCGGGGAGCTGTTTTTT. Translation gives CASSLSGGGNTGELFF. The genes are TRBV5-1 and TRBJ2-2; either TRBD1 or TRBD2 may supply D (6 bases each). The ends were cut back, 1 base at V and 1 base at J, with 11 bases in the middle. Germline V gene lookup returns CDR1 SGHRS and CDR2 YFSETQ. The CDR3 has 16 amino acids.

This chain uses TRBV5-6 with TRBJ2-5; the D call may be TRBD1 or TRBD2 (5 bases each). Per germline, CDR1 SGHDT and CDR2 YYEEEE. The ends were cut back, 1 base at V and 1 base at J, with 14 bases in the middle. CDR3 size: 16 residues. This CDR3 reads CASSLTGADSQETQYF. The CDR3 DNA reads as TGTGCCAGCAGCTTGACCGGGGCCGACTCCCAAGAGACCCAGTACTTC.

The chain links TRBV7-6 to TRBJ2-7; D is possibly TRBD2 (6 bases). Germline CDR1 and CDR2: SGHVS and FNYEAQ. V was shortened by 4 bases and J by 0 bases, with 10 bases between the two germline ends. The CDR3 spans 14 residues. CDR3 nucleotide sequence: TGTGCCAGCAGCTACTCGGGGGACTCCTACGAGCAGTACTTC. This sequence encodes CASSYSGDSYEQYF.

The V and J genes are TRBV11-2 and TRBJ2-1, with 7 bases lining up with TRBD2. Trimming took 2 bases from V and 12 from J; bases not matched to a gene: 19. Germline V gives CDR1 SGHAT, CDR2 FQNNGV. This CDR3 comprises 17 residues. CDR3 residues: CASSLLAGASGSSWQFF. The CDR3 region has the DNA TGTGCCAGCAGCTTACTGGCCGGGGCTAGCGGTTCAAGTTGGCAGTTCTTC.

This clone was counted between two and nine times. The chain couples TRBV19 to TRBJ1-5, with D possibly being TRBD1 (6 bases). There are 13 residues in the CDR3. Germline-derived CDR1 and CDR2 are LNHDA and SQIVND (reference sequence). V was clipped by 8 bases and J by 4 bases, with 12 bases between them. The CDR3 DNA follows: TGTGCCAGTGTGACAGGTACTAATCAGCCCCAGCATTTT. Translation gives CASVTGTNQPQHF. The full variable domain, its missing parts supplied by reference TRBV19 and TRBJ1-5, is DGGITQSPKYLFRKEGQNVTLSCEQNLNHDAMYWYRQDPGQGLRLIYYSQIVNDFQKGDIAEGYSVSREKKESFPLTVTSAQKNPTAFYLCASVTGTNQPQHFGDGTRLSIL.

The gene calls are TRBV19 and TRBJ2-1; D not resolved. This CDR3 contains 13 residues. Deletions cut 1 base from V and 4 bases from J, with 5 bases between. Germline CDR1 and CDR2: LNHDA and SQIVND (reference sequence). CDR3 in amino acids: CASSIGQYNEQFF. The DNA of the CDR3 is TGTGCCAGTAGTATAGGTCAGTACAATGAGCAGTTCTTC. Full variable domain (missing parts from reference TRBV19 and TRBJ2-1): DGGITQSPKYLFRKEGQNVTLSCEQNLNHDAMYWYRQDPGQGLRLIYYSQIVNDFQKGDIAEGYSVSREKKESFPLTVTSAQKNPTAFYLCASSIGQYNEQFFGPGTRLTVL.

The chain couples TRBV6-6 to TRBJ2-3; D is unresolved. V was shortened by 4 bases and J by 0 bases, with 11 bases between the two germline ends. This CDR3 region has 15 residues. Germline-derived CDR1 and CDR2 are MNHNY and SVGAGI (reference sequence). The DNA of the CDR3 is TGTGCCAGCAGTTTGGTTTTTGGGAGCACAGATACGCAGTATTTT. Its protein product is CASSLVFGSTDTQYF.

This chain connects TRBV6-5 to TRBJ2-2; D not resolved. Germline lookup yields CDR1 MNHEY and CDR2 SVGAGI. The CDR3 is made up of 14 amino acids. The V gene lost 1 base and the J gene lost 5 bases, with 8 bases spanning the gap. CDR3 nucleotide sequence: TGTGCCAGCAGTTACTGGGCAGGTACCGGGGAGCTGTTTTTT. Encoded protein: CASSYWAGTGELFF.

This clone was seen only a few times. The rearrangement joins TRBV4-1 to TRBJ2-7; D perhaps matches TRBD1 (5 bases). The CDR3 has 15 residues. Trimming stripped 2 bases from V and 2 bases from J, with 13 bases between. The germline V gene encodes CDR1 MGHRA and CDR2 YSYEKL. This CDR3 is CASSQLSQGAYEQYF. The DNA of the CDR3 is TGCGCCAGCAGCCAATTGTCCCAGGGCGCCTACGAGCAGTACTTC.

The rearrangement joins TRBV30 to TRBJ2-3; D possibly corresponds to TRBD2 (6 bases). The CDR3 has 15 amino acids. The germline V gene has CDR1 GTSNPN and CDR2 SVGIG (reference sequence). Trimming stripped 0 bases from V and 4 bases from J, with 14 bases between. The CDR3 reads CAWSVRGTTSDTQYF. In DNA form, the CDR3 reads TGTGCCTGGAGTGTTCGGGGGACGACCTCAGATACGCAGTATTTT.

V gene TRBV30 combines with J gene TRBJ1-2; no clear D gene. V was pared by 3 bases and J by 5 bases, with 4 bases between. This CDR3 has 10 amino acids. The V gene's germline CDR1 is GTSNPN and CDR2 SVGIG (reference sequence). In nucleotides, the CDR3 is TGTGCCTGGAGGGCTTATGGCTACACCTTC. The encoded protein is CAWRAYGYTF.